This T cell receptor (beta chain) was identified in a study of T cell responses to AZD1222 COVID-19 vaccine. Study conclusions and caveats: Spike was spanned by vaccine-associated CD4 TCRs, which were dominant at 160-218 and 743-854. It was only 6 or 7 AZD1222 recipients who were seropositive at baseline. Increased Spike-specific TCR breadth and depth were observed after two AZD1222 doses.

Details on this clone: The antigen remains unidentified.

The CDR3 has 14 residues. CDR1 and CDR2 (germline): SGHTA, FQGNSA. Losses at the gene ends were 1 base for V and 6 bases for J; bases not matched to a gene: 2. This table comes from immunoSEQ multiplex PCR, and its TCRdb copy is limited to in-frame clones, with some not included. The table lists about 180,000 clones, about 90% of them singletons. V and J are TRBV7-2 and TRBJ1-2; 10 positions match TRBD1. Here the sequenced sample was peripheral blood, taken on day 0 of AZD1222 vaccination. The clonotype originates from an adult in good health. CDR3 amino acids: CASSLVGTGDGYTF. For the CDR3, the DNA is TGTGCCAGCAGCTTAGTCGGGACAGGGGATGGCTACACCTTC.